These 32 T cell receptor beta chains came from one sample sequenced in a study of cytomegalovirus exposure and HLA in healthy donors. It was with 60 Vbeta and 13 Jbeta primers that the PCR ran. Sequencing used immunoSEQ multiplex PCR; TCRdb keeps in-frame clones, though not all of them. The profile shows 80,000 to 95,000 clones, 86% of them singletons. Sequencing was carried out using PBMCs. The receptors stem from a man aged 25 to 40 in good health and CMV-seropositive.

V usage is TRBV28 and J usage is TRBJ1-1, with 8 bases matching TRBD1. The CDR3 runs to 14 residues. Trimming took 8 bases from V and 5 from J; bases not matched to a gene: 10. CDR1 is MDHEN, CDR2 SYDVKM, per germline. The CDR3 region is CASRTGMVGTEAFF. CDR3 bases: TGTGCCAGCCGGACAGGGATGGTAGGGACTGAAGCTTTCTTT.

This clone was recorded once. J is TRBJ1-3 and V is TRBV19; TRBD1 might be the D (5 bases). This CDR3 spans 13 amino acids. CDR1 and CDR2 (germline): LNHDA, SQIVND (reference sequence). Trimming stripped 4 bases from V and 7 bases from J, with 11 bases between. The CDR3 coding sequence is TGTGCCAGTAGTAACCAGGGCAAGAACACCATATATTTT. It encodes CASSNQGKNTIYF.

The chain links TRBV30 to TRBJ2-5, with D uncertain. V lost 3 bases and J lost 0, with 5 bases in between. Germline V gene data show CDR1 as GTSNPN and CDR2 as SVGIG (reference sequence). CDR3 size: 12 residues. The CDR3 sequence: CAWSEYQETQYF. In nucleotides, the CDR3 is TGTGCCTGGAGCGAGTACCAAGAGACCCAGTACTTC.

The genes are TRBV5-6 and TRBJ1-4; 8 bases are shared with TRBD1. CDR3 length: 14 residues. The V segment lost 4 bases and the J segment 4 bases; nucleotides outside the gene matches: 3. The V gene's germline CDR1 is SGHDT and CDR2 YYEEEE. The chain's CDR3 is CASSHRGINEKLFF. The CDR3 nucleotides are TGTGCCAGCAGCCACAGGGGGATTAATGAAAAACTGTTTTTT.

V and J are TRBV27 and TRBJ2-2, with 11 bases fitting TRBD2. Germline assignment: CDR1 MNHEY and CDR2 SMNVEV (reference sequence). The junction had 9 bases not matched to a gene; V was cut back by 11 bases and J by 7 bases. The CDR3 totals 14 residues. In DNA, the CDR3 is TGTGCCTCATCGACTAGCGGGATTGGCGGGGAGCTGTTTTTT. This sequence encodes CASSTSGIGGELFF.

V is TRBV5-1 and J is TRBJ1-1; the D is unclear. Germline V lookup: CDR1 SGHRS, CDR2 YFSETQ. The CDR3 covers 15 residues. With 4 bases removed from V and 0 bases from J, the gap between germline ends came to 13 bases. The CDR3 sequence is CASSQANQVNTEAFF. CDR3 coding DNA: TGCGCCAGCAGCCAGGCCAACCAAGTGAACACTGAAGCTTTCTTT.

The chain links TRBV2 to TRBJ2-5, with TRBD1 as a possible D gene (5 bases). The closer fit of TRBJ2-7 to the DNA end suggests the J call may be wrong. The germline CDR1 and CDR2 sequences are SNHLY and FYNNEI. This CDR3 has 13 residues. CDR3 bases: TGTGCCAGCAGGCAGGGAATTTCCTACGAGCAGTACTTC. It encodes CASRQGISYEQYF.

The chain employs TRBV6-5 and TRBJ1-5, with D hard to call. The CDR3 runs to 15 residues. The ends were cut back, 7 bases at V and 2 bases at J, with 15 bases in the middle. Per the germline V gene, CDR1 is MNHEY and CDR2 is SVGAGI. In DNA form, the CDR3 reads TGTGCCAGCAAGATAGGAGCTCTCGGCAATCAGCCCCAGCATTTT. Its translation is CASKIGALGNQPQHF.

The rearrangement joins TRBV7-3 to TRBJ2-7, with a weak D call TRBD2 (5 bases). V lost 5 bases, J lost 3 bases, and 11 bases lay in between. CDR1 is SGHTA and CDR2 is FQGTGA in the germline V gene. The CDR3 sequence is 13 residues long. The CDR3 DNA is TGTGCCAGCAGCCCTCCAGGAGGCTACGAGCAGTACTTC. Encoded protein: CASSPPGGYEQYF.

The rearrangement joins TRBV10-3 to TRBJ2-7; 13 bases map to TRBD2. Germline V gives CDR1 ENHRY, CDR2 SYGVKD. This CDR3 has 16 residues. Losses at the gene ends were 5 bases for V and 0 bases for J; bases not matched to a gene: 4. CDR3 DNA: TGTGCCATCAGTTGGACTAGCGGGAGTTCCTCCTACGAGCAGTACTTC. Its translation: CAISWTSGSSSYEQYF.

J is TRBJ1-1 and V is TRBV5-1, with 9 bases that match TRBD1. Trimming took 5 bases from V and 3 from J; bases not matched to a gene: 8. There are 15 residues in the CDR3. From germline, CDR1 is SGHRS and CDR2 YFSETQ. CDR3 bases: TGCGCCAGCAGATCCGGGACAGGGCTGTACACTGAAGCTTTCTTT. It translates to CASRSGTGLYTEAFF.

The chain links TRBV7-9 to TRBJ2-3; TRBD2 matches at 7 bases. The CDR3 length is 15 residues. Germline V gene lookup returns CDR1 SEHNR and CDR2 FQNEAQ (reference sequence). V trimming: 0 bases; J trimming: 2 bases; junction bases outside the gene matches: 2. The DNA for the CDR3 is TGTGCCAGCAGCTTAGCGGGAGGGGTCACAGATACGCAGTATTTT. It translates to CASSLAGGVTDTQYF.

V usage is TRBV11-2 and J usage is TRBJ2-7; TRBD2 aligns across 12 bases. CDR3 length: 18 amino acids. Trimming at V came to 1 base and at J to 4 bases, leaving 11 bases not matched to a gene. Germline V gene lookup returns CDR1 SGHAT and CDR2 FQNNGV. Here the CDR3 reads CASSLAWRLAGVGYEQYF. CDR3 in DNA: TGTGCCAGCAGCTTAGCCTGGAGACTAGCGGGAGTAGGGTACGAGCAGTACTTC. Looking up the rest from reference TRBV11-2 and TRBJ2-7 gives the full variable domain: EAGVAQSPRYKIIEKRQSVAFWCNPISGHATLYWYQQILGQGPKLLIQFQNNGVVDDSQLPKDRFSAERLKGVDSTLKIQPAKLEDSAVYLCASSLAWRLAGVGYEQYFGPGTRLTVT.

J is TRBJ1-4 and V is TRBV25-1; the D is unclear. The CDR3 totals 14 residues. V was trimmed by 5 bases and J by 6 bases, leaving 13 bases between them. Germline CDR1 is MGHDK and CDR2 is SYGVNS. The CDR3 here is CASSWSGVDEKLFF. CDR3 sequence (DNA): TGTGCCAGCAGTTGGTCGGGAGTCGATGAAAAACTGTTTTTT. Looking up the rest from reference TRBV25-1 and TRBJ1-4 gives the full variable domain: EADIYQTPRYLVIGTGKKITLECSQTMGHDKMYWYQQDPGMELHLIHYSYGVNSTEKGDLSSESTVSRIRTEHFPLTLESARPSHTSQYLCASSWSGVDEKLFFGSGTQLSVL.

The chain links TRBV7-6 to TRBJ2-7, with D perhaps matching TRBD2 (5 bases). The V gene's germline CDR1 is SGHVS and CDR2 FNYEAQ. The V end was cut by 0 bases, the J end by 1 base, with 10 bases between. The CDR3 loop spans 15 amino acids. In nucleotides, the CDR3 is TGTGCCAGCAGCTTAGCGACTATGGAGTCCTACGAGCAGTACTTC. This translates into CASSLATMESYEQYF. Supplemented by reference TRBV7-6 and TRBJ2-7, the full variable domain reads GAGVSQSPRYKVTKRGQDVALRCDPISGHVSLYWYRQALGQGPEFLTYFNYEAQQDKSGLPNDRFSAERPEGSISTLTIQRTEQRDSAMYRCASSLATMESYEQYFGPGTRLTVT.

The rearrangement uses TRBV28 and TRBJ2-5; 9 nucleotides agree with TRBD1. V shed 5 bases, J shed 4 bases, and the junction held 11 bases outside the gene matches. Germline CDR1 MDHEN, CDR2 SYDVKM. The CDR3 is 16 residues long. CDR3 residues: CASSQTGTGFLETQYF. The CDR3 region has the DNA TGTGCCAGCAGTCAGACCGGGACAGGGTTTTTAGAGACCCAGTACTTC.

The gene calls are TRBV6-1 and TRBJ2-5, with D perhaps TRBD2 (6 bases). Trimming shortened V by 3 bases and J by 4 bases, and 15 bases separated the two germline ends. Germline lookup yields CDR1 MNHNS and CDR2 SASEGT. The CDR3 length is 15 residues. The CDR3 reads CASSDPHGGTETQYF. The CDR3 bases are TGTGCCAGCAGTGACCCGCACGGGGGAACAGAGACCCAGTACTTC.

The rearrangement links TRBV27 to TRBJ1-2; possible D gene TRBD1, 6 bases. V was trimmed by 5 bases and J by 6 bases, leaving 16 bases between them. This CDR3 contains 14 residues. Germline V gene data show CDR1 as MNHEY and CDR2 as SMNVEV (reference sequence). CDR3 coding DNA: TGTGCCAGCAGTCTCCGAGGTGGGGGCCATGGCTACACCTTC. It codes for CASSLRGGGHGYTF.

The chain has TRBV7-9 and TRBJ2-1, with 13 bases that match TRBD2. Germline values: CDR1 SEHNR, CDR2 FQNEAQ (reference sequence). The CDR3 covers 15 residues. J gave up 5 bases and V 3 bases, and 1 base lay outside the gene matches. The CDR3 DNA reads TGTGCCAGCAGCTTGGGACTAGCGGGGAACAATGAGCAGTTCTTC. Residues: CASSLGLAGNNEQFF.

The chain links TRBV28 to TRBJ1-5, with D tentatively TRBD1 (5 bases). This CDR3 is built from 14 residues. Germline V gene sequence: CDR1 MDHEN, CDR2 SYDVKM. The germline V and J ends were trimmed by 4 bases and 7 bases, with 14 bases remaining between them. The CDR3 bases are TGTGCCAGCAGTTGGGGGGGAAGATCGCAGCCCCAGCATTTT. It specifies CASSWGGRSQPQHF.

The DNA for the CDR3 is TGTGCCAGCAGTTCCGCCCGACTAGCGGGGACCACAGATACGCAGTATTTT. Translation: CASSSARLAGTTDTQYF. The V gene is TRBV28, the J gene TRBJ2-3, with 11 bases identical to TRBD2. The CDR3 is 17 residues long. Germline values: CDR1 MDHEN, CDR2 SYDVKM. With V trimmed by 4 bases and J by 2 bases, 8 bases remained unmatched.

The chain joins TRBV5-1 to TRBJ2-1, with 10 bases fitting TRBD2. The CDR3 spans 15 residues. Germline V gene lookup returns CDR1 SGHRS and CDR2 YFSETQ. With V trimmed by 2 bases and J by 9 bases, 8 bases remained unmatched. Here the CDR3 DNA reads TGCGCCAGCAGCTTAGCGGGAGGGCCTATGAGTGAGCAGTTCTTC. It translates to CASSLAGGPMSEQFF.

V usage is TRBV18 and J usage is TRBJ2-7; D gene ambiguous. CDR1 and CDR2 from the germline V gene are KGHSH and LQKENI. V was pared by 2 bases and J by 0 bases, with 11 bases between. CDR3 length equals 15 residues. Written as DNA, the CDR3 is TGTGCCAGCTCACCAAACAGTTTTAGCTCCTACGAGCAGTACTTC. Translating gives CASSPNSFSSYEQYF.

The rearrangement uses TRBV5-1 and TRBJ1-1, with 7 bases matching TRBD1. The length of the CDR3 is 11 residues. The ends lost 3 bases at V and 9 bases at J; junction bases unmatched: 2. CDR1 is SGHRS and CDR2 is YFSETQ in the germline V gene. CDR3 protein: CASSSDRKAFF. DNA of the CDR3: TGCGCCAGCAGCTCGGACAGGAAAGCTTTCTTT.

This clone was seen a few times. This chain links TRBV5-1 with TRBJ2-7, with TRBD1 identical over 7 bases. This CDR3 is built from 14 residues. V trimming: 4 bases; J trimming: 2 bases; junction bases outside the gene matches: 6. Germline V gene lookup returns CDR1 SGHRS and CDR2 YFSETQ. The CDR3 nucleotides read TGCGCCAGCAGCGCGAGACAGGGTACCTACGAGCAGTACTTC. This translates into CASSARQGTYEQYF.

The gene calls are TRBV18 and TRBJ2-3; 11 positions match TRBD2. The V segment lost 4 bases and the J segment 0 bases; nucleotides outside the gene matches: 12. Germline-derived CDR1 and CDR2 are KGHSH and LQKENI. This CDR3 is 19 amino acids long. The CDR3 DNA reads TGTGCCAGCTCACTTGAGACTAGCGGGGCTACCTCTAGCACAGATACGCAGTATTTT. It translates to CASSLETSGATSSTDTQYF.

The rearrangement joins TRBV30 to TRBJ1-4, with D perhaps TRBD1 (6 bases). Trimming cost V 3 bases and J 7 bases, with 18 bases left between them. CDR3 length equals 15 residues. From germline, CDR1 is GTSNPN and CDR2 SVGIG (reference sequence). The CDR3 region is CAWSLMGAGGEKLFF. CDR3 DNA sequence: TGTGCCTGGAGCCTAATGGGGGCGGGTGGTGAAAAACTGTTTTTT.

This clone was seen just once. The chain is built from TRBV5-1 and TRBJ2-2; D is ambiguous. The CDR3 has 15 amino acids. The ends were cut back, 1 base at V and 0 bases at J, with 7 bases in the middle. Germline values: CDR1 SGHRS, CDR2 YFSETQ. The CDR3, as DNA: TGCGCCAGCAGCTTGAATACACCGAACACCGGGGAGCTGTTTTTT. Amino acids: CASSLNTPNTGELFF.

V usage is TRBV5-4 and J usage is TRBJ2-5; 8 positions match TRBD2. The V and J ends lost 0 bases and 5 bases, in that order; junction bases with no gene match: 12. Germline V gives CDR1 SGHNT, CDR2 YYREEE (reference sequence). The CDR3 spans 17 residues. CDR3 residues: CASSLASGGPLRETQYF. In DNA form, the CDR3 reads TGTGCCAGCAGCTTGGCTTCGGGAGGGCCATTGCGGGAGACCCAGTACTTC.

The rearrangement links TRBV5-1 to TRBJ1-4; D unclear. The CDR3 runs to 14 residues. Germline CDR1 SGHRS, CDR2 YFSETQ. V was clipped by 4 bases and J by 5 bases, with 12 bases between them. CDR3 region: CASSIGGSNEKLFF. The CDR3 coding sequence is TGCGCCAGCAGCATTGGCGGGTCAAATGAAAAACTGTTTTTT.

Here the CDR3 DNA reads TGTGCCAGCTCATTCAGGGTACAAGAGACCCAGTACTTC. Translating it yields CASSFRVQETQYF. The V gene is TRBV18, the J gene TRBJ2-5; maybe TRBD1 (5 bases). The length of the CDR3 is 13 residues. Per germline, CDR1 KGHSH and CDR2 LQKENI. V lost 5 bases, J lost 2 bases, and 9 bases lay in between.

The genes are TRBV5-1 and TRBJ2-7, with D possibly being TRBD2 (6 bases). Trimming took 5 bases from V and 2 from J, leaving 11 bases between them. The CDR3 sequence is 13 residues long. CDR1 is SGHRS, CDR2 YFSETQ, per germline. The CDR3 is CASRVAGTYEQYF. The CDR3 DNA sequence: TGCGCCAGCAGGGTGGCGGGGACCTACGAGCAGTACTTC.